Shown below are 9 T cell receptor beta chains from a single sample sequenced in a study of blood T cell repertoires in COVID-19. Clones were sequenced by immunoSEQ multiplex PCR, and TCRdb holds only the in-frame ones, with some missing. The sample consists of fewer than 250,000 clones, about 80% of them appearing once. Specimen: PBMCs or T cells enriched from blood (not recorded which). The receptors stem from a woman in her forties who had been exposed to COVID-19.

This chain joins TRBV5-1 and TRBJ2-2; 8 nucleotides line up with TRBD1. The length of the CDR3 is 15 residues. Germline-derived CDR1 and CDR2 are SGHRS and YFSETQ. V lost 3 bases to trimming and J lost 5 bases; unmatched junction nucleotides: 6. The CDR3 DNA follows: TGCGCCAGCAGCTCATCAGGGGGCGAGACCGGGGAGCTGTTTTTT. This gives the protein CASSSSGGETGELFF.

V usage is TRBV7-3 and J usage is TRBJ2-1; TRBD2 matches 12 bases. The CDR3 runs to 15 residues. J lost 7 bases, V lost 5 bases, and 6 bases had no gene match. CDR1 is SGHTA and CDR2 is FQGTGA in the germline V gene. CDR3 nucleotides: TGTGCCAGCAGCCCCCTAGCGGGGGGGCATAATGAGCAGTTCTTC. This gives the protein CASSPLAGGHNEQFF.

This chain connects TRBV5-1 to TRBJ2-2; TRBD2 matches at 7 bases. Trimming removed 0 bases from V and 6 bases from J; junction bases left unmatched: 2. In germline, CDR1 is SGHRS, CDR2 YFSETQ. CDR3 length: 14 residues. This chain's CDR3 is CASSLERGAGELFF. The CDR3 coding sequence is TGCGCCAGCAGCTTGGAGCGGGGAGCCGGGGAGCTGTTTTTT. The whole variable domain, filled in from reference TRBV5-1 and TRBJ2-2, reads KAGVTQTPRYLIKTRGQQVTLSCSPISGHRSVSWYQQTPGQGLQFLFEYFSETQRNKGNFPGRFSGRQFSNSRSEMNVSTLELGDSALYLCASSLERGAGELFFGEGSRLTVL.

J is TRBJ1-2 and V is TRBV9, with 9 nucleotides matching TRBD1. This CDR3 region has 16 residues. Germline CDR1 and CDR2: SGDLS and YYNGEE. Losses at the gene ends were 4 bases for V and 0 bases for J; bases not matched to a gene: 7. CDR3 coding DNA: TGTGCCAGCAGCCCCGGGACAGGGAGAGCTAACTATGGCTACACCTTC. Protein sequence: CASSPGTGRANYGYTF.

The chain has TRBV5-1 and TRBJ2-3; D not resolved. The length of the CDR3 is 12 residues. Trimming cost V 4 bases and J 0 bases, with 3 bases left between them. The V gene's germline CDR1 is SGHRS and CDR2 YFSETQ. The CDR3 nucleotides are TGCGCCAGCAGCCTAAGCACAGATACGCAGTATTTT. Its protein is CASSLSTDTQYF.

The genes are TRBV9 and TRBJ2-5; D is possibly TRBD2 (5 bases). V was cut by 7 bases and J by 5 bases, with 21 bases left in between. Germline CDR1 is SGDLS and CDR2 is YYNGEE. The CDR3 length is 15 residues. The CDR3 region is CASGERDGWSETQYF. The DNA for the CDR3 is TGTGCCAGCGGAGAGAGGGATGGTTGGTCGGAGACCCAGTACTTC.

The chain's CDR3 is CASSPPDRGFYEQYF. DNA for the CDR3: TGTGCCAGCAGCCCCCCGGACAGGGGATTTTACGAGCAGTACTTC. V usage is TRBV7-9 and J usage is TRBJ2-7, with 9 bases aligning to TRBD1. From germline, CDR1 is SEHNR and CDR2 FQNEAQ (reference sequence). V dropped 5 bases and J dropped 4; count of bases not matched to a gene: 9. CDR3 length: 15 amino acids.

V usage is TRBV19 and J usage is TRBJ1-5, with D possibly being TRBD1 (5 bases). The CDR3 is 15 amino acids. Per germline, CDR1 LNHDA and CDR2 SQIVND (reference sequence). Trimming stripped 4 bases from V and 1 base from J, with 11 bases between. CDR3 bases: TGTGCCAGTAGTAGCGGGGGACCCAGCAATCAGCCCCAGCATTTT. It yields the protein CASSSGGPSNQPQHF.

The chain is built from TRBV7-9 and TRBJ2-5; TRBD1 matches 10 bases. The CDR3 spans 15 residues. With V trimmed by 5 bases and J by 5 bases, 8 bases remained unmatched. CDR1 and CDR2 from the germline V gene are SEHNR and FQNEAQ (reference sequence). CDR3 protein: CASSGKTGGLETQYF. CDR3 DNA sequence: TGTGCCAGCAGCGGGAAGACAGGGGGCCTGGAGACCCAGTACTTC.